Presented here are 10 T cell receptor beta chains from one specimen sequenced in a study of cytomegalovirus exposure and HLA in healthy donors. Both 60 Vbeta primers and 13 Jbeta primers went into the PCR. The protocol was immunoSEQ multiplex PCR, while the TCRdb copy is restricted to in-frame clones and leaves out a portion. The sample contains around 130,000 clones, approximately 85% of which appear only once. The specimen sequenced was PBMCs. These receptors were taken from a boy younger than 18 in good health and CMV-seronegative.

There are a few counts of this clone. The CDR3 DNA reads TGCGCCAGCAGCCAAGAAGTCAGCGGGAGGACTAGCACAGATACGCAGTATTTT. As protein: CASSQEVSGRTSTDTQYF. V usage is TRBV4-1 and J usage is TRBJ2-3; 9 bases match TRBD2. The CDR3 covers 18 residues. CDR1 MGHRA and CDR2 YSYEKL come from the germline V gene. The J segment lost 0 bases and the V segment lost 0 bases, leaving 7 bases of the junction unmatched.

V and J are TRBV5-3 and TRBJ1-1; 9 bases agree with TRBD1. TRBV5-3 is flagged as an ORF with uncertain function. This CDR3 spans 15 amino acids. The trim removed 0 bases at V and 1 base at J, leaving 1 base unmatched. The CDR3 region is CARSLGGQGNTEAFF. The CDR3 coding sequence is TGTGCCAGAAGCTTGGGGGGACAGGGGAACACTGAAGCTTTCTTT.

The V and J genes are TRBV27 and TRBJ2-7, with 9 bases identical to TRBD1. V was clipped by 3 bases and J by 3 bases; unmatched bases: 3. CDR1 MNHEY and CDR2 SMNVEV come from the germline V gene (reference sequence). The CDR3 loop spans 14 amino acids. CDR3 bases: TGTGCCAGCAGTTTCGGGACAGGGTTCTACGAGCAGTACTTC. Translated, it gives CASSFGTGFYEQYF.

The chain carries TRBV7-9 and TRBJ2-5; 11 positions agree with TRBD2. V was clipped by 2 bases and J by 3 bases; unmatched bases: 2. The CDR3 length is 15 residues. The germline CDR1 and CDR2 sequences are SEHNR and FQNEAQ (reference sequence). The CDR3 protein is CASSLPGLAEETQYF. The CDR3, as DNA: TGTGCCAGCAGCTTACCGGGACTAGCGGAAGAGACCCAGTACTTC. The full variable domain, with the rest looked up from reference TRBV7-9 and TRBJ2-5, is DTGVSQNPRHKITKRGQNVTFRCDPISEHNRLYWYRQTLGQGPEFLTYFQNEAQLEKSRLLSDRFSAERPKGSFSTLEIQRTEQGDSAMYLCASSLPGLAEETQYFGPGTRLLVL.

The J gene is TRBJ2-7, the V gene TRBV5-1; D may be TRBD2 (6 bases). This CDR3 spans 15 amino acids. The V gene lost 5 bases and the J gene lost 3 bases, with 18 bases spanning the gap. CDR1 is SGHRS and CDR2 is YFSETQ in the germline V gene. CDR3 loop: CASSMGLMGSYEQYF. The CDR3 nucleotides read TGCGCCAGCAGTATGGGACTCATGGGCAGCTACGAGCAGTACTTC.

The chain links TRBV7-2 to TRBJ2-2; D not certain. V lost 5 bases, J lost 6 bases, and 7 bases lay in between. The CDR3 covers 12 residues. CDR1 and CDR2 (germline): SGHTA, FQGNSA. The CDR3 DNA follows: TGTGCCAGCAGCCCCCAGTCCGGGGAGCTGTTTTTT. Its translation: CASSPQSGELFF.

This chain uses TRBV9 with TRBJ2-1; 10 bases align to TRBD1. The CDR3 spans 15 residues. Unmatched junction bases numbered 4, after V lost 0 bases and J lost 7 bases. Germline CDR1 and CDR2: SGDLS and YYNGEE. Here the CDR3 reads CASSVGTGGENEQFF. DNA of the CDR3: TGTGCCAGCAGCGTAGGGACAGGGGGAGAGAATGAGCAGTTCTTC.

The gene calls are TRBV30 and TRBJ2-5, with 8 bases identical to TRBD2. This CDR3 has 15 residues. V lost 5 bases to trimming and J lost 1 base; unmatched junction nucleotides: 9. Per the germline V gene, CDR1 is GTSNPN and CDR2 is SVGIG (reference sequence). DNA of the CDR3: TGTGCCTGGGAACCGGGACTAGGAATCCAAGAGACCCAGTACTTC. This codes for CAWEPGLGIQETQYF.

The chain recombines TRBV27 with TRBJ2-1; D not certain. Deletions cut 7 bases from V and 5 bases from J, with 9 bases between. Germline-derived CDR1 and CDR2 are MNHEY and SMNVEV (reference sequence). The length of the CDR3 is 12 residues. The CDR3 region has the DNA TGTGCCAGCAATTTCCCAAACAATGAGCAGTTCTTC. Its protein product is CASNFPNNEQFF.

V usage is TRBV6-1 and J usage is TRBJ1-2; 8 bases agree with TRBD1. This CDR3 region has 13 residues. The germline V gene encodes CDR1 MNHNS and CDR2 SASEGT. The J segment lost 7 bases and the V segment lost 9 bases, leaving 10 bases of the junction unmatched. In nucleotides, the CDR3 is TGTGCCAGGGGAGGGACAGGACGGGTTGGCTACACCTTC. Translation gives CARGGTGRVGYTF.